The 31 T cell receptor beta chains given below trace back to one sample, sequenced in a study of cytomegalovirus exposure and HLA in healthy donors. In the PCR, 60 Vbeta and 13 Jbeta primers were used. Clones were sequenced by immunoSEQ multiplex PCR, and TCRdb holds only the in-frame ones, with some missing. The profile shows about 83,000 clones, under 80% of them singletons. The sample consisted of PBMCs. The receptors originated from a man between 60 and 75 years old in good health and CMV-seronegative.

This clone was observed a few times. This chain's CDR3 is CASSIWAGGGTNEKLFF. The CDR3 DNA is TGTGCCAGTAGTATTTGGGCCGGAGGTGGAACTAATGAAAAACTGTTTTTT. The chain links TRBV19 to TRBJ1-4; D call uncertain. Germline V gene data show CDR1 as LNHDA and CDR2 as SQIVND (reference sequence). Trimming took 3 bases from V and 1 from J, leaving 15 bases between them. The CDR3 spans 17 residues.

This clone was counted only a few times. The chain joins TRBV28 to TRBJ2-3; 8 positions match TRBD2. The CDR3 consists of 17 residues. Looked up from germline, CDR1 is MDHEN and CDR2 is SYDVKM. Losses at the gene ends were 3 bases for V and 2 bases for J; bases not matched to a gene: 10. This CDR3 is CASSLMGAGGSTDTQYF. In DNA form, the CDR3 reads TGTGCCAGCAGTTTGATGGGGGCGGGGGGCTCCACAGATACGCAGTATTTT.

V is TRBV29-1 and J is TRBJ2-5; 9 bases align to TRBD1. This CDR3 spans 13 amino acids. Germline V gene sequence: CDR1 SQVTM, CDR2 ANQGSEA. Losses at the gene ends were 7 bases for V and 2 bases for J; bases not matched to a gene: 5. CDR3 bases: TGCAGCGCGATACAGGGGGCGCAAGAGACCCAGTACTTC. This encodes CSAIQGAQETQYF.

The table lists this clone with a few counts. This chain links TRBV6-1 with TRBJ2-7, with D possibly matching TRBD2 (5 bases). The CDR3 runs 15 residues. CDR1 and CDR2 (germline): MNHNS, SASEGT. Trimming took off 2 bases at V and 5 bases at J, with 16 bases between the two ends. The DNA of the CDR3 is TGTGCCAGCAGTGAAAGCACAACTGGGAGCGACGAGCAGTACTTC. Its translation: CASSESTTGSDEQYF.

The sample holds a few counts of this clone. The chain carries TRBV9 and TRBJ2-3; TRBD2 is a possible D gene (6 bases). Germline V gene lookup returns CDR1 SGDLS and CDR2 YYNGEE. Trimming took off 0 bases at V and 2 bases at J, with 7 bases between the two ends. The CDR3 sequence is 14 residues long. The CDR3 DNA follows: TGTGCCAGCAGCGTAGAGGACTACACAGATACGCAGTATTTT. The encoded protein is CASSVEDYTDTQYF.

This clone was picked up a small number of times. J is TRBJ1-1 and V is TRBV6-1, with D possibly matching TRBD1 (5 bases). This CDR3 comprises 12 residues. V lost 10 bases, J lost 3 bases, and 12 bases lay in between. From germline, CDR1 is MNHNS and CDR2 SASEGT. CDR3 nucleotide sequence: TGTGCCACTGGACACGGGTACACTGAAGCTTTCTTT. This sequence encodes CATGHGYTEAFF.

The rearrangement joins TRBV7-3 to TRBJ2-7, with 7 bases lining up with TRBD1. CDR3 length: 16 amino acids. Germline V CDR1 and CDR2: SGHTA, FQGTGA. The V segment lost 4 bases and the J segment 3 bases; nucleotides outside the gene matches: 12. The chain's CDR3 is CASSSNRDREIYEQYF. The CDR3 DNA is TGTGCCAGCAGCTCCAATCGGGACAGAGAAATCTACGAGCAGTACTTC.

The CDR3 nucleotides read TGTGCCAGCAGCGGAGCCGGGGGGCTGAGCTATGGCTACACCTTC. Its protein is CASSGAGGLSYGYTF. The chain uses TRBV7-9 and TRBJ1-2; D possibly corresponds to TRBD1 (6 bases). The V gene lost 5 bases and the J gene lost 4 bases, with 17 bases spanning the gap. The CDR3 loop spans 15 amino acids. Germline V gives CDR1 SEHNR, CDR2 FQNEAQ (reference sequence).

The V and J genes are TRBV6-1 and TRBJ1-5; D might be TRBD1 (5 bases). V lost 6 bases, J lost 4 bases, and 10 bases lay in between. The CDR3 has 13 residues. The germline CDR1 and CDR2 sequences are MNHNS and SASEGT. The CDR3 nucleotides read TGTGCCAGCAGACTCGACAGAAATCAGCCCCAGCATTTT. Translating it yields CASRLDRNQPQHF.

This clone was counted between two and nine times. The rearrangement links TRBV6-6 to TRBJ1-1; unclear D gene. Germline assignment: CDR1 MNHNY and CDR2 SVGAGI (reference sequence). The CDR3 totals 14 residues. Trimming removed 2 bases from V and 2 bases from J, with 9 bases in between. The DNA of the CDR3 is TGTGCCAGCAGTTACGAGGGCCTAAACACTGAAGCTTTCTTT. Encoded protein: CASSYEGLNTEAFF.

The chain has TRBV5-1 and TRBJ1-6, with 10 bases identical to TRBD1. J lost 7 bases, V lost 3 bases, and 4 bases had no gene match. Per germline, CDR1 SGHRS and CDR2 YFSETQ. This CDR3 contains 15 residues. The chain's CDR3 is CASSSEGQGNSPLHF. The CDR3 DNA sequence: TGCGCCAGCAGCTCCGAGGGACAGGGGAATTCACCCCTCCACTTT.

This chain connects TRBV7-2 to TRBJ2-5; D ambiguous. V lost 4 bases and J lost 11, with 11 bases in between. CDR3 length equals 11 residues. Germline V gives CDR1 SGHTA, CDR2 FQGNSA. CDR3 DNA sequence: TGTGCCAGCAGCTCCCCCCGAGTGCAGTACTTC. Its translation is CASSSPRVQYF.

The chain carries TRBV6-5 and TRBJ2-1; the match to TRBD1 covers 10 bases. Germline assignment: CDR1 MNHEY and CDR2 SVGAGI. There are 16 residues in the CDR3. Unmatched junction bases numbered 8, after V lost 3 bases and J lost 6 bases. CDR3 in amino acids: CASSYSGQGGTNEQFF. The CDR3 DNA follows: TGTGCCAGCAGTTATTCTGGACAGGGGGGGACCAATGAGCAGTTCTTC.

In this sample, this clone turned up a few times. The V call is TRBV4-1, the J call TRBJ1-1, with 7 bases fitting TRBD1. There are 14 residues in the CDR3. Germline V gene sequence: CDR1 MGHRA, CDR2 YSYEKL. V lost 4 bases to trimming and J lost 7 bases; unmatched junction nucleotides: 9. DNA for the CDR3: TGCGCCAGCAGCCCCGGGACAGACTCTCTTGAAGCTTTCTTT. It codes for CASSPGTDSLEAFF.

The chain combines TRBV19 with TRBJ1-1; the D gene is possibly TRBD1 (6 bases). The V end was cut by 6 bases, the J end by 0 bases, with 17 bases between. CDR3 length: 16 residues. Germline V lookup: CDR1 LNHDA, CDR2 SQIVND (reference sequence). The CDR3 nucleotides are TGTGCCAGTAGCCGTATCGGGGGGCCAATGAACACTGAAGCTTTCTTT. Protein: CASSRIGGPMNTEAFF.

The genes are TRBV23-1 and TRBJ2-3; TRBD2 matches 13 bases. TRBV23-1 is an ORF, with its function uncertain. The CDR3 is 15 residues long. V lost 7 bases and J lost 2; bases outside the gene matches: 3. The CDR3 loop reads CASTTSGGNTDTQYF. The CDR3 coding sequence is TGCGCCAGCACGACTAGCGGGGGGAACACAGATACGCAGTATTTT.

V usage is TRBV14 and J usage is TRBJ1-6; D is possibly TRBD1 (6 bases). Germline loops: CDR1 SGHDN, CDR2 FVKESK. This CDR3 region has 15 residues. V was cut by 1 base and J by 6 bases, with 10 bases left in between. CDR3 bases: TGTGCCAGCAGCCAAGTGGGGGGGCTTAATTCACCCCTCCACTTT. Protein: CASSQVGGLNSPLHF.

The V call is TRBV5-4, the J call TRBJ2-1; D is uncertain. The germline gives CDR1 SGHNT, CDR2 YYREEE (reference sequence). V lost 4 bases and J 7 bases, leaving 6 bases between the germline ends. There are 11 residues in the CDR3. The chain's CDR3 is CASSRYNEQFF. DNA of the CDR3: TGTGCCAGCAGCCGCTATAATGAGCAGTTCTTC.

The rearrangement links TRBV7-9 to TRBJ2-5; tentative D call: TRBD2 (7 bases). CDR1 and CDR2 (germline): SEHNR, FQNEAQ (reference sequence). Trimming pared 1 base from V and 5 bases from J, leaving 14 bases between. The CDR3 has 15 amino acids. The CDR3, as DNA: TGTGCCAGCAGCTTAGATGGGGGGGCCTGGGAGACCCAGTACTTC. It encodes CASSLDGGAWETQYF.

This rearrangement joins TRBV7-7 to TRBJ2-1, with 10 bases matching TRBD2. Trimming cost V 5 bases and J 10 bases; bases outside gene matches: 11. The CDR3 extends over 15 amino acids. The V gene's germline CDR1 is SSHAT and CDR2 FNYEAQ (reference sequence). CDR3 region: CASSPGGLAGAEQFF. The CDR3, as DNA: TGTGCCAGCAGCCCTGGTGGGCTAGCGGGGGCCGAGCAGTTCTTC.

The chain joins TRBV5-1 to TRBJ2-1; D might be TRBD1 (6 bases). V gave up 4 bases and J gave up 0 bases, with 17 bases separating them. Germline lookup yields CDR1 SGHRS and CDR2 YFSETQ. The CDR3 is 17 residues long. Here the CDR3 reads CASSPDRAASSYNEQFF. The CDR3 DNA sequence: TGCGCCAGCAGCCCGGACAGAGCCGCGAGCTCCTACAATGAGCAGTTCTTC.

The table lists this clone with a few counts. In nucleotides, the CDR3 is TGTGCCAGCAGCTTGGCTATCTACAGGGGAGGGAACACTGAAGCTTTCTTT. This sequence encodes CASSLAIYRGGNTEAFF. The chain carries TRBV5-6 and TRBJ1-1; 7 bases agree with TRBD1. CDR3 length: 17 residues. Trimming removed 0 bases from V and 1 base from J; junction bases left unmatched: 9. Germline CDR1 reads SGHDT; CDR2 reads YYEEEE.

This clone has a handful of counts. The chain combines TRBV6-1 with TRBJ2-3; 12 bases are shared with TRBD2. The CDR3 is 17 amino acids. CDR1 MNHNS and CDR2 SASEGT come from the germline V gene. The trim removed 2 bases at V and 5 bases at J, leaving 8 bases unmatched. The CDR3 is CASSESLAGGPRDTQYF. The CDR3, as DNA: TGTGCCAGCAGTGAAAGTCTAGCGGGGGGGCCCCGAGATACGCAGTATTTT.

This clone was detected only a few times. V and J are TRBV5-6 and TRBJ1-2; 9 positions agree with TRBD1. CDR1 and CDR2 from the germline V gene are SGHDT and YYEEEE. Trimming took 0 bases from V and 6 from J; bases not matched to a gene: 9. This CDR3 has 16 amino acids. The CDR3 sequence: CASSLGNTGGLDGYTF. The DNA for the CDR3 is TGTGCCAGCAGCTTGGGCAACACAGGGGGCCTCGATGGCTACACCTTC.

This clone showed up just once. The rearrangement links TRBV10-3 to TRBJ2-2, with D unclear. Germline CDR1 ENHRY, CDR2 SYGVKD. The length of the CDR3 is 11 residues. Between the trimmed V and J ends, which lost 4 bases and 8 bases, there was a span of 5 bases. CDR3 residues: CAISAVGELFF. CDR3 nucleotides: TGTGCCATCAGTGCAGTAGGGGAGCTGTTTTTT.

The J gene is TRBJ2-1, the V gene TRBV27; 10 positions agree with TRBD2. V dropped 6 bases and J dropped 6; count of bases not matched to a gene: 11. The CDR3 consists of 16 residues. The V gene's germline CDR1 is MNHEY and CDR2 SMNVEV (reference sequence). CDR3 protein: CASRSLRASGGNEQFF. CDR3 DNA sequence: TGTGCCAGCAGATCCCTTAGGGCTAGCGGGGGCAATGAGCAGTTCTTC.

The gene calls are TRBV6-1 and TRBJ2-5; 11 bases agree with TRBD2. Germline CDR1 and CDR2: MNHNS and SASEGT. V dropped 6 bases and J dropped 3; count of bases not matched to a gene: 6. This CDR3 region has 15 residues. The CDR3 here is CASSRGTSGEETQYF. The CDR3 nucleotides read TGTGCCAGCAGCCGAGGGACTAGCGGTGAAGAGACCCAGTACTTC.

The chain links TRBV27 to TRBJ2-1, with D possibly TRBD1 on 6 matching bases. In germline, CDR1 is MNHEY, CDR2 SMNVEV (reference sequence). The CDR3 sequence is 15 residues long. The V end lost 6 bases, the J end lost 5 bases, and 17 bases lay between the germline ends. This CDR3 is CASSRGKVTNNEQFF. CDR3 sequence (DNA): TGTGCCAGCAGCAGGGGCAAGGTAACTAACAATGAGCAGTTCTTC.

The V and J genes are TRBV18 and TRBJ1-2, with D uncertain. This CDR3 is 14 amino acids long. Trimming took off 1 base at V and 4 bases at J, with 10 bases between the two ends. Germline lookup yields CDR1 KGHSH and CDR2 LQKENI. CDR3 sequence: CASSPQREGYGYTF. The CDR3 nucleotides read TGTGCCAGCTCACCACAAAGGGAGGGCTATGGCTACACCTTC.

This sequence joins TRBV2 and TRBJ2-1; TRBD2 might be the D (5 bases). CDR1 and CDR2 from the germline V gene are SNHLY and FYNNEI. The V gene lost 8 bases and the J gene lost 7 bases, with 21 bases spanning the gap. This CDR3 comprises 15 residues. The CDR3 DNA sequence: TGTGCCAGCGGAGTGGACTCCCCATTTGGGAATGAGCAGTTCTTC. Its protein product is CASGVDSPFGNEQFF.

The chain combines TRBV5-1 with TRBJ2-1; TRBD1 matches at 10 bases. CDR3 length equals 16 residues. Germline loops: CDR1 SGHRS, CDR2 YFSETQ. The J segment lost 6 bases and the V segment lost 4 bases, leaving 10 bases of the junction unmatched. CDR3 nucleotide sequence: TGCGCCAGCAGCACTCTCCCGGGACAGGGGAGCAATGAGCAGTTCTTC. Its translation is CASSTLPGQGSNEQFF.